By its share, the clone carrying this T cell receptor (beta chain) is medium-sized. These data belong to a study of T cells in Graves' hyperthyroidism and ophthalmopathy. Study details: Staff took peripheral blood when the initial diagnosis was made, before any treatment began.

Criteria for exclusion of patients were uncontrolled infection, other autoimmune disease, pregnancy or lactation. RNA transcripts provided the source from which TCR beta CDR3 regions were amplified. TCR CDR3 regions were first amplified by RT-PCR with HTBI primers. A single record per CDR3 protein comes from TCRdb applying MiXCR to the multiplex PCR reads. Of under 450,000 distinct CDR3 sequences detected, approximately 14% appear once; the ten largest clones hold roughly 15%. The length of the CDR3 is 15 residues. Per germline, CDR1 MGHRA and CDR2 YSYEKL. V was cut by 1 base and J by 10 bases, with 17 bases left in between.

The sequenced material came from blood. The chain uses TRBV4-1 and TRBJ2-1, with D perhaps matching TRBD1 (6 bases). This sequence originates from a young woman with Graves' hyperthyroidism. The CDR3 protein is CASSQAWELDREQFF. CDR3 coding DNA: TGCGCCAGCAGCCAAGCATGGGAACTAGACAGGGAGCAGTTCTTC.